A selection of T cell receptor beta chains follows, all from one sample in a study of monozygotic twins with inflammatory bowel disease. TCRdb re-called the 5' RACE reads; one entry per CDR3 protein, DNA not given. The sample holds about 350,000 distinct CDR3 sequences. The specimen sequenced was blood. Receptor source: a human donor with ulcerative colitis or Crohn's disease, or a healthy co-twin of an affected twin (not recorded which). CDR3s include the opening cysteine and the closing phenylalanine or tryptophan. Fields, in order: V gene, J gene, CDR3 protein.

TRBV29-1	TRBJ2-1	CSVLRDRGNEQFF
TRBV20-1	TRBJ2-5	CSAVAGGGETQYF
TRBV20-1	TRBJ1-6	CSAPVDPGSPLHF
TRBV6-1	TRBJ2-1	CASSPFGGGIDEQFF
TRBV7-6	TRBJ2-3	CASSLKSESDTQYF
TRBV4-1	TRBJ1-1	CASSRTQGVNTEAFF
TRBV2	TRBJ2-3	CASSDNREQGATQYF
TRBV5-1	TRBJ2-1	CASSTPSYRRTSSYNEQFF
TRBV12-3/TRBV12-4	TRBJ2-2	CASRLSLGGELFF
TRBV6-2/TRBV6-3	TRBJ1-2	CASRREFRSLYTF
TRBV15	TRBJ1-4	CATSRTGAGEKLFF
TRBV12-3/TRBV12-4	TRBJ2-7	CASSLEQNSYEQYF
TRBV29-1	TRBJ1-2	CSVEPGQGFGGYTF
TRBV18	TRBJ2-3	CASLRDRGTDTQYF
TRBV4-3	TRBJ1-6	CASSQRGTGNGPNSPLHF
TRBV25-1	TRBJ1-2	CASSDGASYGYTF
TRBV15	TRBJ2-3	CATSRQQGGVDTQYF
TRBV20-1	TRBJ1-1	CSARLGTANTEAFF
TRBV7-6	TRBJ2-1	CASSMTGDANEQFF
TRBV18	TRBJ1-1	CASSPIRNTEAFF
TRBV7-9	TRBJ1-4	CASSPGQGTNEKLFF
TRBV7-2	TRBJ1-2	CASSPPNGFGGYTF
TRBV6-5	TRBJ2-4	CASSELAKNIQYF
TRBV14	TRBJ2-1	CASSQSRGNYNEQFF
TRBV29-1	TRBJ1-4	CSVAGGSDEKLFF
TRBV2	TRBJ2-7	CASSETDRPYEQYF
TRBV18	TRBJ2-7	CASRRRADPEYEQYF
TRBV11-2	TRBJ2-1	CASSPYLSGSGSLGVDNEQFF
TRBV6-2/TRBV6-3	TRBJ1-5	CASRGLARGTSNQPQHF
TRBV5-4	TRBJ2-2	CASSLEVGELFF
TRBV12-3/TRBV12-4	TRBJ2-4	CASSLVRGRGNIQYF